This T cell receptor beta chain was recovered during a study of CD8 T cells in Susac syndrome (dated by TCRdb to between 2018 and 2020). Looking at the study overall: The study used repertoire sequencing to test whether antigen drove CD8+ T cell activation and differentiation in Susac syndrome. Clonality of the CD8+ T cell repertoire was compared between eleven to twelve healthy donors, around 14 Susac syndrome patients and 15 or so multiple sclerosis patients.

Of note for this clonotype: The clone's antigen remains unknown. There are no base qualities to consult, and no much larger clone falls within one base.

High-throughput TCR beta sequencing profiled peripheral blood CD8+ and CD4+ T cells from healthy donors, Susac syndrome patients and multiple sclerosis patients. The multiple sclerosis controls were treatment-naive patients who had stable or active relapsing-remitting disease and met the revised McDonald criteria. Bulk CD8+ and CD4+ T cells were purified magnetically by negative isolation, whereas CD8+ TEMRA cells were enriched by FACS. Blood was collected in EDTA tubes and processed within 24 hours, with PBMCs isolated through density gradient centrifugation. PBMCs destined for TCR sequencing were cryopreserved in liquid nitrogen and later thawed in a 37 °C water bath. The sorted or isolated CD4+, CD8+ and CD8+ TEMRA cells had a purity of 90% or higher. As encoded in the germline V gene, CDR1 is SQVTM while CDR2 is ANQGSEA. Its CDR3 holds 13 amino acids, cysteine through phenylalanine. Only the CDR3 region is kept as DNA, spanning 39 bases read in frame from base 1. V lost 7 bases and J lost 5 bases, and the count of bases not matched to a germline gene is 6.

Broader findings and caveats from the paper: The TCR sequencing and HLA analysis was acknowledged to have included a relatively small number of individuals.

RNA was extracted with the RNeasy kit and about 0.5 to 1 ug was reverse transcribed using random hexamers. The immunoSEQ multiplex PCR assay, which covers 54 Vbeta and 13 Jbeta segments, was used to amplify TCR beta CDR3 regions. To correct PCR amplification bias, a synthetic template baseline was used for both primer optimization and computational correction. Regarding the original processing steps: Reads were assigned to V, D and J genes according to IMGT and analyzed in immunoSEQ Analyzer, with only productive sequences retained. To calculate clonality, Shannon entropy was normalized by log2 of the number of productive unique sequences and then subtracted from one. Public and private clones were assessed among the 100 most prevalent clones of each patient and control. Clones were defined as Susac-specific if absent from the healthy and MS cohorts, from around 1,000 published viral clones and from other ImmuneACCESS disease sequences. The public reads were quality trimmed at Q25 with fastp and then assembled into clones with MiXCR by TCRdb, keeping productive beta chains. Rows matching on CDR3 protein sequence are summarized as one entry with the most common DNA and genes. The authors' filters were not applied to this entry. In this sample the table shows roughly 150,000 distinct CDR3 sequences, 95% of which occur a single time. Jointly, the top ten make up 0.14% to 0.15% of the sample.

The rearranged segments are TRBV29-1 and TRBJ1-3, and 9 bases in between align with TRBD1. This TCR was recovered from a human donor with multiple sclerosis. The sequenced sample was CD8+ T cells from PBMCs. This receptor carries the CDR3 CSAVDRGRNTIYF. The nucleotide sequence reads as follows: TGCAGCGCTGTGGACAGGGGCCGAAACACCATATATTTT.